The present T cell receptor (beta chain) was sequenced within a study of cytomegalovirus exposure and HLA in healthy donors. Study results and caveats: Among TCR beta chains, those listed as cytomegalovirus-associated numbered fewer than 200.

Of note for this clone: Its target is unknown.

Measured with immunoSEQ multiplex PCR; TCRdb has only the in-frame clones, and not every one. The sample consists of 50,000 to 80,000 clones, 85% to 95% of them appearing once. CDR3 length: 14 amino acids. Looked up from germline, CDR1 is SGHDN and CDR2 is FVKESK. V lost 0 bases, J lost 6 bases, and 11 bases lay in between. The clonotype comes from a woman aged 18-29 years in good health and CMV-seropositive. Sequenced input: PBMCs. The V gene is TRBV14, the J gene TRBJ1-1, with D possibly being TRBD1 (6 bases). The CDR3 nucleotides read TGTGCCAGCAGCCAAGATCGAGGGGGGGCTGAAGCTTTCTTT. Protein sequence: CASSQDRGGAEAFF.